This T cell receptor beta chain was identified in a study of CD8 T cells in ankylosing spondylitis. Study-wide results and limits: Seemingly characteristic of ankylosing spondylitis blood was a TCR beta motif consisting of 7 or 8 highly homologous variants. Both synovial fluid and blood in reactive arthritis had previously been reported to carry some motif variants. Disease-associated clonotypes exhibited CD8+ identity and were relatively infrequent in peripheral blood.

This clonotype was counted at least ten times. Its antigen is as yet unknown. A single record per CDR3 protein comes from TCRdb applying MiXCR to the 5' RACE reads. Of about 510,000 distinct CDR3 sequences in the sample, approximately 5% were seen once. The V end was cut by 5 bases, the J end by 0 bases, with 5 bases between. This CDR3 comprises 13 residues. From germline, CDR1 is MNHNS and CDR2 SASEGT. The chain recombines TRBV6-1 with TRBJ1-5, with unresolved D. This receptor was obtained from a male donor with ankylosing spondylitis. The sequenced material came from blood, either unsorted or a sorted T cell fraction (not recorded which). The CDR3 region is CASSPNSNQPQHF. The CDR3 nucleotides read TGTGCCAGCAGTCCAAATAGCAATCAGCCCCAGCATTTT.